What follows are 17 T cell receptor beta chains derived from one specimen sequenced in a study of T cell therapy after organ transplantation. Their specific antigens are unknown. Profiled with immunoSEQ multiplex PCR; TCRdb holds only in-frame clones, not every one. This table holds tens of thousands of clones, approximately 94% found once. The source was CD8+ T cells from blood, collected before autologous CMV-specific T cell therapy. The receptors were sampled from a human patient who had received a solid organ transplant and had CMV disease.

The chain employs TRBV5-5 and TRBJ2-7, with 9 bases lining up with TRBD1. V dropped 6 bases and J dropped 6; count of bases not matched to a gene: 19. CDR1 is SGHKS, CDR2 YYEKEE, per germline (reference sequence). The CDR3 extends over 17 amino acids. CDR3 bases: TGTGCCAGCATCCCATTGGGGGGGACTGGACAGGGGAGCGAGCAGTACTTC. Amino acids: CASIPLGGTGQGSEQYF.

This sequence joins TRBV9 and TRBJ2-7; TRBD2 is a possible D gene (6 bases). CDR1 is SGDLS and CDR2 is YYNGEE in the germline V gene. This CDR3 is 14 amino acids long. Trimming removed 4 bases from V and 2 bases from J, with 13 bases in between. This CDR3 is CASSLRPGAYEQYF. The CDR3 DNA follows: TGTGCCAGCAGCCTCCGGCCGGGGGCCTACGAGCAGTACTTC.

This rearrangement joins TRBV7-9 to TRBJ1-3; perhaps TRBD1 as D (6 bases). V lost 0 bases and J 0 bases, leaving 12 bases between the germline ends. The CDR3 sequence is 17 residues long. Germline V gene sequence: CDR1 SEHNR, CDR2 FQNEAQ (reference sequence). The CDR3 loop reads CASSLAMTGSSGNTIYF. CDR3 DNA: TGTGCCAGCAGCTTAGCGATGACAGGCAGCTCTGGAAACACCATATATTTT.

J is TRBJ2-1 and V is TRBV19, with TRBD2 identical over 7 bases. V shed 2 bases, J shed 0 bases, and the junction held 4 bases outside the gene matches. Germline-derived CDR1 and CDR2 are LNHDA and SQIVND (reference sequence). The CDR3 covers 16 residues. The CDR3: CASSILAVSSYNEQFF. CDR3 coding DNA: TGTGCCAGTAGTATACTAGCGGTGAGCTCCTACAATGAGCAGTTCTTC.

V usage is TRBV9 and J usage is TRBJ2-3; the D is unclear. The V end was cut by 0 bases, the J end by 3 bases, with 8 bases between. Germline V gene lookup returns CDR1 SGDLS and CDR2 YYNGEE. The length of the CDR3 is 14 residues. The CDR3 region is CASSVDPGTDTQYF. DNA for the CDR3: TGTGCCAGCAGCGTAGACCCAGGTACAGATACGCAGTATTTT. The full variable domain, completed using reference TRBV9 and TRBJ2-3, is DSGVTQTPKHLITATGQRVTLRCSPRSGDLSVYWYQQSLDQGLQFLIQYYNGEERAKGNILERFSAQQFPDLHSELNLSSLELGDSALYFCASSVDPGTDTQYFGPGTRLTVL.

The chain uses TRBV13 and TRBJ1-1; TRBD1 matches at 7 bases. Losses at the gene ends were 4 bases for V and 4 bases for J; bases not matched to a gene: 9. Germline V gives CDR1 PRHDT, CDR2 FYEKMQ (reference sequence). CDR3 length: 15 residues. CDR3 DNA: TGTGCCAGCAGCTCCGAAGACAGGGTCGCCACTGAAGCTTTCTTT. Its translation: CASSSEDRVATEAFF.

This chain joins TRBV30 and TRBJ1-1; no clear D. There are 12 residues in the CDR3. With 0 bases removed from V and 4 bases from J, the gap between germline ends came to 6 bases. The germline V gene has CDR1 GTSNPN and CDR2 SVGIG (reference sequence). DNA for the CDR3: TGTGCCTGGAGTGTACTACGCACTGAAGCTTTCTTT. Amino acid sequence: CAWSVLRTEAFF.

The CDR3 sequence is CASSLSSYNEQFF. In DNA, the CDR3 is TGTGCCAGCAGCCTCTCTTCCTACAATGAGCAGTTCTTC. The chain links TRBV27 to TRBJ2-1; D remains ambiguous. The CDR3 is 13 amino acids. Germline assignment: CDR1 MNHEY and CDR2 SMNVEV (reference sequence). The V end was cut by 6 bases, the J end by 1 base, with 7 bases between.

The chain joins TRBV4-3 to TRBJ2-2, with 9 nucleotides matching TRBD1. The germline V gene encodes CDR1 LGHNA and CDR2 YSLEER. Trimming at V came to 0 bases and at J to 2 bases, leaving 16 bases not matched to a gene. CDR3 length: 21 residues. The CDR3 DNA reads TGCGCCAGCAGCCAAGATCAGGTGGGGACAGGGTACGAAGTAAACACCGGGGAGCTGTTTTTT. Residues: CASSQDQVGTGYEVNTGELFF.

This clone was counted a single time. The rearrangement joins TRBV19 to TRBJ1-5, with 7 bases lining up with TRBD1. The CDR3 extends over 18 amino acids. The V segment lost 7 bases and the J segment 1 base; nucleotides outside the gene matches: 16. CDR1 is LNHDA, CDR2 SQIVND, per germline (reference sequence). The CDR3 DNA sequence: TGTGCCAGTACCCCTTGGAGGCAGGGGGTAGGGAGCAATCAGCCCCAGCATTTT. The encoded protein is CASTPWRQGVGSNQPQHF.

CDR3 coding DNA: TGTGCCAGCAGCTTTTTGACAGCCGGTAGTTCCTACGAGCAGTACTTC. Its protein product is CASSFLTAGSSYEQYF. This chain links TRBV5-6 with TRBJ2-7, with D possibly TRBD1 on 5 matching bases. Germline CDR1 is SGHDT and CDR2 is YYEEEE. V was trimmed by 2 bases and J by 1 base, leaving 16 bases between them. The CDR3 length is 16 residues.

The rearrangement links TRBV6-1 to TRBJ2-1, with 8 bases that match TRBD1. V was pared by 4 bases and J by 3 bases, with 8 bases of the junction left unmatched. The CDR3 covers 16 residues. Per germline, CDR1 MNHNS and CDR2 SASEGT. The CDR3 sequence is CASSAGQGGIYNEQFF. CDR3 nucleotide sequence: TGTGCCAGCAGTGCCGGACAGGGTGGTATCTACAATGAGCAGTTCTTC.

In this sample, this clone turned up a few times. J is TRBJ2-7 and V is TRBV6-1; the match to TRBD1 covers 7 bases. There are 15 residues in the CDR3. The V segment lost 2 bases and the J segment 2 bases; nucleotides outside the gene matches: 6. From germline, CDR1 is MNHNS and CDR2 SASEGT. The CDR3 DNA is TGTGCCAGCAGTGAACGGGACAGTCCACCCTACGAGCAGTACTTC. As protein: CASSERDSPPYEQYF.

This clone came up once. The gene calls are TRBV30 and TRBJ1-1; a possible D gene is TRBD1 (6 bases). Trimming cost V 0 bases and J 1 base, with 6 bases left between them. There are 13 residues in the CDR3. Per the germline V gene, CDR1 is GTSNPN and CDR2 is SVGIG (reference sequence). The CDR3 loop reads CAWSVQGNTEAFF. CDR3 bases: TGTGCCTGGAGTGTACAGGGGAACACTGAAGCTTTCTTT.

V and J are TRBV9 and TRBJ2-5; D gene ambiguous. Germline assignment: CDR1 SGDLS and CDR2 YYNGEE. V gave up 4 bases and J gave up 2 bases, with 12 bases separating them. This CDR3 is built from 14 residues. CDR3 amino acids: CASSPRSRQETQYF. The CDR3 nucleotides read TGTGCCAGCAGCCCGAGGAGCAGGCAAGAGACCCAGTACTTC.

The chain links TRBV6-5 to TRBJ1-1; 9 bases match TRBD1. The CDR3 is 16 amino acids. Germline-derived CDR1 and CDR2 are MNHEY and SVGAGI. V dropped 2 bases and J dropped 5; count of bases not matched to a gene: 9. CDR3 amino acids: CASSYATWTGVTEAFF. The CDR3 DNA follows: TGTGCCAGCAGTTACGCTACGTGGACAGGGGTGACTGAAGCTTTCTTT.

The genes are TRBV5-6 and TRBJ2-7; 8 nucleotides match TRBD1. In germline, CDR1 is SGHDT, CDR2 YYEEEE. Unmatched junction bases numbered 5, after V lost 0 bases and J lost 6 bases. The length of the CDR3 is 14 residues. The CDR3, as DNA: TGTGCCAGCAGCTTGGGGACAGGGTTGGCCGAGCAGTACTTC. It is translated as CASSLGTGLAEQYF.